This TCR beta chain came from a study of memory CD4+ T cells and cytomegalovirus serostatus. The method was immunoSEQ multiplex PCR; TCRdb's version includes in-frame clones alone and lacks a portion of them. This sample yields around 53,000 clones, of which around 79% are seen a single time; approximately 0.82% belongs to the top ten. The sort gate was single viable CD3+CD4+CD8-CD45RO+ cells for memory CD4+ T cells. The sample consisted of memory CD4+ T cells from blood. This sequence originates from an adult in good health and CMV-seronegative.

The CDR3 sequence: CASRNNEKLFF. CDR3 nucleotide sequence: TGCGCCAGCAGGAATAATGAAAAACTGTTTTTT. The V call is TRBV5-1, the J call TRBJ1-4; D unclear. The length of the CDR3 is 11 residues. V dropped 5 bases and J dropped 4 bases, with 3 bases sitting between them. Per the germline V gene, CDR1 is SGHRS and CDR2 is YFSETQ.